These 32 T cell receptor beta chains share one sample of origin, sequenced in a study of CD8+ T cells in alopecia areata. Investigators isolated RNA and reverse transcribed it into cDNA to act as the sequencing template. Some clones are missing from TCRdb's copy, which holds only in-frame ones; the method was immunoSEQ multiplex PCR. The sample holds about 200,000 clones; around three fifths are singletons and the top ten take approximately 4.9%. The sample comprised CD8+ T cells sorted from blood. Receptors were obtained from a human donor in good health.

The V call is TRBV27, the J call TRBJ2-1; 7 nucleotides agree with TRBD2. The germline CDR1 and CDR2 sequences are MNHEY and SMNVEV (reference sequence). This CDR3 has 13 amino acids. J was trimmed by 4 bases and V by 10 bases; bases with no gene match: 7. This CDR3 is CATSAGLYNEQFF. The CDR3 nucleotides are TGTGCCACTTCAGCGGGGCTTTACAATGAGCAGTTCTTC.

V gene TRBV25-1 combines with J gene TRBJ2-1, with D perhaps matching TRBD2 (6 bases). Trimming cost V 6 bases and J 9 bases, with 9 bases left between them. The CDR3 runs 11 residues. Germline-derived CDR1 and CDR2 are MGHDK and SYGVNS. The CDR3, as DNA: TGTGCCAGCAGCTGGGGACTTGAGCAGTTCTTC. Translating gives CASSWGLEQFF. Supplemented by reference TRBV25-1 and TRBJ2-1, the full variable domain reads EADIYQTPRYLVIGTGKKITLECSQTMGHDKMYWYQQDPGMELHLIHYSYGVNSTEKGDLSSESTVSRIRTEHFPLTLESARPSHTSQYLCASSWGLEQFFGPGTRLTVL.

The CDR3 sequence is CASSPTGWREKLFF. The CDR3 bases are TGTGCCAGCAGCCCGACGGGTTGGCGGGAAAAACTGTTTTTT. This chain connects TRBV7-8 to TRBJ1-4; D unresolved. Per germline, CDR1 SGHVS and CDR2 FQNEAQ. V was cut by 5 bases and J by 8 bases, with 15 bases left in between. The CDR3 covers 14 residues.

This chain joins TRBV19 and TRBJ2-2; the D is unclear. Trimming shortened V by 5 bases and J by 1 base, and 5 bases separated the two germline ends. The CDR3 has 13 residues. Per germline, CDR1 LNHDA and CDR2 SQIVND (reference sequence). CDR3 nucleotides: TGTGCCAGTAGTGTCGAGAACACCGGGGAGCTGTTTTTT. Translation: CASSVENTGELFF.

With respect to this clone: Different DNA sequences within this sample yield the same CDR3. The rearrangement links TRBV4-1 to TRBJ2-2; unclear D gene. In germline, CDR1 is MGHRA, CDR2 YSYEKL. The CDR3 is made up of 12 amino acids. The germline V and J ends were trimmed by 1 base and 7 bases, with 4 bases remaining between them. CDR3 loop: CASSQGGGELFF. CDR3 bases: TGCGCCAGCAGCCAAGGTGGCGGGGAGCTGTTTTTT.

CDR3 protein: CASSLSYSGRAHGYTF. The CDR3 bases are TGTGCCAGCAGTTTATCGTACTCGGGCAGGGCCCATGGCTACACCTTC. The chain uses TRBV27 and TRBJ1-2; a possible D gene is TRBD1 (5 bases). V lost 0 bases to trimming and J lost 6 bases, with 17 bases between them. The CDR3 loop spans 16 amino acids. Germline-derived CDR1 and CDR2 are MNHEY and SMNVEV (reference sequence).

This chain joins TRBV5-1 and TRBJ1-5; D is unresolved. V lost 5 bases to trimming and J lost 3 bases, with 9 bases between them. The CDR3 runs 13 residues. Germline CDR1 reads SGHRS; CDR2 reads YFSETQ. This CDR3 is CASRSGDNQPQHF. The DNA for the CDR3 is TGCGCCAGCAGATCCGGGGACAATCAGCCCCAGCATTTT.

V usage is TRBV15 and J usage is TRBJ2-3; D is ambiguous. Trimming removed 5 bases at V and 2 bases at J, with 14 bases between. The CDR3 contains 15 residues. Germline assignment: CDR1 LNHNV and CDR2 YYDKDF (reference sequence). The CDR3: CATSPAPRDTDTQYF. The CDR3 DNA reads TGTGCCACCAGCCCTGCCCCACGAGACACAGATACGCAGTATTTT.

This chain's CDR3 is CAWSVWPTSSYNEQFF. The CDR3, as DNA: TGTGCCTGGAGTGTATGGCCCACGAGCTCCTACAATGAGCAGTTCTTC. The chain employs TRBV30 and TRBJ2-1, with D unresolved. CDR3 length: 16 amino acids. CDR1 is GTSNPN and CDR2 is SVGIG in the germline V gene (reference sequence). V dropped 0 bases and J dropped 0 bases, with 12 bases sitting between them.

The chain employs TRBV19 and TRBJ1-6, with D perhaps TRBD1 (5 bases). V gave up 11 bases and J gave up 6 bases, with 14 bases separating them. The CDR3 is 13 residues long. Germline V gene data show CDR1 as LNHDA and CDR2 as SQIVND (reference sequence). CDR3 amino acids: CAAWGSGNSPLHF. As DNA, the CDR3 is TGTGCCGCTTGGGGGTCCGGTAATTCACCCCTCCACTTT.

The chain recombines TRBV7-9 with TRBJ2-1, with 12 bases identical to TRBD2. V dropped 5 bases and J dropped 5; count of bases not matched to a gene: 10. Germline CDR1 SEHNR, CDR2 FQNEAQ (reference sequence). The CDR3 runs to 17 residues. The CDR3 nucleotides are TGTGCCAGCAGCCAAGATGATGGACTAGCGGGGAACAATGAGCAGTTCTTC. Protein sequence: CASSQDDGLAGNNEQFF.

The chain employs TRBV27 and TRBJ2-7; D might be TRBD1 (6 bases). V lost 0 bases and J lost 2, with 11 bases in between. This CDR3 spans 15 amino acids. CDR1 MNHEY and CDR2 SMNVEV come from the germline V gene (reference sequence). The CDR3 loop is CASSLSAGEAYEQYF. CDR3 sequence (DNA): TGTGCCAGCAGTTTATCCGCAGGGGAAGCCTACGAGCAGTACTTC.

The chain uses TRBV9 and TRBJ1-1; weak D call: TRBD1 (6 bases). The germline CDR1 and CDR2 sequences are SGDLS and YYNGEE. V dropped 4 bases and J dropped 4 bases, with 14 bases sitting between them. The CDR3 extends over 14 amino acids. In nucleotides, the CDR3 is TGTGCCAGCAGCCCAGGCGGGGGGCTCACTGAAGCTTTCTTT. Its translation: CASSPGGGLTEAFF. Full variable domain (outside the CDR3, taken from reference TRBV9 and TRBJ1-1): DSGVTQTPKHLITATGQRVTLRCSPRSGDLSVYWYQQSLDQGLQFLIQYYNGEERAKGNILERFSAQQFPDLHSELNLSSLELGDSALYFCASSPGGGLTEAFFGQGTRLTVV.

The sample holds a few counts of this clone. The chain recombines TRBV7-9 with TRBJ2-1; possibly TRBD2 for D (5 bases). The CDR3 length is 13 residues. The V gene lost 5 bases and the J gene lost 9 bases, with 14 bases spanning the gap. CDR1 and CDR2 from the germline V gene are SEHNR and FQNEAQ (reference sequence). The CDR3 loop reads CASSPLSGSEQFF. The CDR3 bases are TGTGCCAGCAGCCCCCTATCTGGGAGTGAGCAGTTCTTC. Full variable domain (outside the CDR3, taken from reference TRBV7-9 and TRBJ2-1): DTGVSQNPRHKITKRGQNVTFRCDPISEHNRLYWYRQTLGQGPEFLTYFQNEAQLEKSRLLSDRFSAERPKGSFSTLEIQRTEQGDSAMYLCASSPLSGSEQFFGPGTRLTVL.

This clone was found a few times. The rearrangement joins TRBV30 to TRBJ2-5; TRBD2 matches 7 bases. The V gene end was trimmed by 2 bases and the J gene end by 5 bases; junction bases not matched to a gene: 14. The CDR3 contains 16 residues. CDR1 is GTSNPN, CDR2 SVGIG, per germline (reference sequence). DNA of the CDR3: TGTGCCTGGAGTCCCTACGCGAAGCGGGATCGGGAGACCCAGTACTTC. Its protein product is CAWSPYAKRDRETQYF.

This sequence joins TRBV6-5 and TRBJ1-1, with unresolved D. CDR1 MNHEY and CDR2 SVGAGI come from the germline V gene. Trimming left V 0 bases short and J 6 bases short, with 8 bases between. The CDR3 is made up of 13 amino acids. This CDR3 is CASSYSTGSEAFF. CDR3 nucleotide sequence: TGTGCCAGCAGTTACTCGACGGGGTCTGAAGCTTTCTTT.

This clone was found a few times. Other DNA variants within this sample encode the same CDR3. This chain uses TRBV7-9 with TRBJ2-1; D is unresolved. Germline assignment: CDR1 SEHNR and CDR2 FQNEAQ (reference sequence). The CDR3 runs to 11 residues. Trimming left V 1 base short and J 9 bases short, with 4 bases between. This CDR3 is CASSLGGEQFF. The DNA of the CDR3 is TGTGCCAGCAGCTTAGGTGGTGAGCAGTTCTTC.

This chain connects TRBV4-2 to TRBJ2-4, with 8 bases aligning to TRBD2. Germline trimming cut 4 bases from V and 0 bases from J; bases unmatched to any gene: 14. The CDR3 has 19 amino acids. The germline V gene has CDR1 LGHNA and CDR2 YNFKEQ. CDR3 in amino acids: CASSPSRERGTIAKNIQYF. DNA for the CDR3: TGTGCCAGCAGCCCCTCCCGCGAGCGGGGGACTATAGCCAAAAACATTCAGTACTTC.

The V and J genes are TRBV29-1 and TRBJ1-1, with 8 bases aligning to TRBD1. The V gene end was trimmed by 6 bases and the J gene end by 4 bases; junction bases not matched to a gene: 7. The CDR3 sequence is 13 residues long. Germline V CDR1 and CDR2: SQVTM, ANQGSEA. CDR3 residues: CSVGGQGGTEAFF. The CDR3 DNA sequence: TGCAGCGTGGGAGGACAGGGAGGCACTGAAGCTTTCTTT.

The CDR3 here is CASSLVQGETQYF. The CDR3 DNA is TGTGCCAGCAGCTTAGTCCAGGGAGAGACCCAGTACTTC. The V gene is TRBV7-6, the J gene TRBJ2-5; TRBD1 might be the D (5 bases). This CDR3 is 13 amino acids long. The germline V gene has CDR1 SGHVS and CDR2 FNYEAQ. V lost 1 base, J lost 4 bases, and 7 bases lay in between.

The gene calls are TRBV9 and TRBJ2-7; possibly TRBD2 for D (5 bases). Trimming stripped 0 bases from V and 0 bases from J, with 13 bases between. Germline V CDR1 and CDR2: SGDLS, YYNGEE. This CDR3 has 16 amino acids. The CDR3 DNA reads TGTGCCAGCAGCGTAGGGTCTGGGAGCGGCTCCTACGAGCAGTACTTC. Its translation is CASSVGSGSGSYEQYF.

This clone has just a few counts. The V call is TRBV29-1, the J call TRBJ2-6, with a tentative D call TRBD1 (6 bases). With 0 bases removed from V and 0 bases from J, the gap between germline ends came to 18 bases. The CDR3 has 19 residues. Germline CDR1 SQVTM, CDR2 ANQGSEA. In DNA form, the CDR3 reads TGCAGCGTTGAAGATAGAGGTCAGGGGCGTCGCTCTGGGGCCAACGTCCTGACTTTC. It encodes CSVEDRGQGRRSGANVLTF.

This clone was observed a few times. In nucleotides, the CDR3 is TGCACCAGCAGCGTGGGACAATTGAACTATGGCTACACCTTC. This gives the protein CTSSVGQLNYGYTF. The V gene is TRBV1, the J gene TRBJ1-2; the table names TRBD1, a call not compared with the DNA. TRBV1 is reported as a pseudogene. This CDR3 spans 14 amino acids.

This clone came up a few times. This rearrangement joins TRBV6-6 to TRBJ2-1; 11 nucleotides agree with TRBD2. The CDR3 covers 15 residues. The V gene end was trimmed by 4 bases and the J gene end by 3 bases; junction bases not matched to a gene: 2. From germline, CDR1 is MNHNY and CDR2 SVGAGI (reference sequence). As DNA, the CDR3 is TGTGCCAGCAGTTTGGGACTAGCGGACTACAATGAGCAGTTCTTC. Translation: CASSLGLADYNEQFF.

J is TRBJ2-7 and V is TRBV5-1; D possibly corresponds to TRBD1 (6 bases). The V and J ends lost 0 bases and 2 bases respectively, with 12 bases between them. This CDR3 has 15 residues. The V gene's germline CDR1 is SGHRS and CDR2 YFSETQ. DNA for the CDR3: TGCGCCAGCAGCTTGGAGGGGGACGGACCCTACGAGCAGTACTTC. Translated, it gives CASSLEGDGPYEQYF. The entire variable domain, with the rest obtained from reference TRBV5-1 and TRBJ2-7, is as follows: KAGVTQTPRYLIKTRGQQVTLSCSPISGHRSVSWYQQTPGQGLQFLFEYFSETQRNKGNFPGRFSGRQFSNSRSEMNVSTLELGDSALYLCASSLEGDGPYEQYFGPGTRLTVT.

The rearrangement links TRBV25-1 to TRBJ1-1; D is uncertain. Germline V lookup: CDR1 MGHDK, CDR2 SYGVNS. This CDR3 is built from 13 residues. V dropped 6 bases and J dropped 2 bases, with 10 bases sitting between them. CDR3 sequence: CASSDSLNTEAFF. The DNA for the CDR3 is TGTGCCAGCAGCGATTCCTTAAACACTGAAGCTTTCTTT.

A word on this clone: Additional DNA sequences in this sample encode the identical CDR3. The chain uses TRBV29-1 and TRBJ2-3; no firm D call. The length of the CDR3 is 12 residues. Germline V gene lookup returns CDR1 SQVTM and CDR2 ANQGSEA. V lost 7 bases and J lost 1, with 9 bases in between. The CDR3 DNA follows: TGCAGCGCCCCTGGTGGCACAGATACGCAGTATTTT. Its protein product is CSAPGGTDTQYF.

This clone occurred once. Germline and junction disagree at one end, which may indicate a read error. The chain recombines TRBV5-1 with TRBJ1-5; no reliable D call. Germline V lookup: CDR1 SGHRS, CDR2 YFSETQ. CDR3 length equals 14 residues. Written as DNA, the CDR3 is TGCGCCGGCAGCTTGGGATGGGCCAATCAGCCCCAGCATTTT. Protein sequence: CAGSLGWANQPQHF.

This chain connects TRBV6-5 to TRBJ1-4; D ambiguous. V was pared by 2 bases and J by 5 bases, with 9 bases between. The CDR3 contains 14 residues. Germline V lookup: CDR1 MNHEY, CDR2 SVGAGI. Written as DNA, the CDR3 is TGTGCCAGCAGTTACGGGCAGACCAATGAAAAACTGTTTTTT. Translating gives CASSYGQTNEKLFF.

This chain links TRBV5-6 with TRBJ1-1; the D is unclear. This CDR3 contains 13 residues. Germline V gives CDR1 SGHDT, CDR2 YYEEEE. V was trimmed by 2 bases and J by 0 bases, leaving 5 bases between them. The CDR3 DNA reads TGTGCCAGCAGCTTTTATATGAACACTGAAGCTTTCTTT. Protein: CASSFYMNTEAFF.

The table lists this clone with a few counts. The V and J genes are TRBV5-1 and TRBJ2-6; unclear D gene. The CDR3 extends over 16 amino acids. In germline, CDR1 is SGHRS, CDR2 YFSETQ. Trimming shortened V by 0 bases and J by 0 bases, and 7 bases separated the two germline ends. CDR3 sequence (DNA): TGCGCCAGCAGCTTGGAAGCGCTCTCTGGGGCCAACGTCCTGACTTTC. The encoded protein is CASSLEALSGANVLTF.

The rearrangement joins TRBV29-1 to TRBJ2-1; the match to TRBD1 covers 8 bases. Unmatched junction bases numbered 10, after V lost 7 bases and J lost 5 bases. This CDR3 spans 14 amino acids. Germline-derived CDR1 and CDR2 are SQVTM and ANQGSEA. This CDR3 is CSGRGGQGHNEQFF. The DNA of the CDR3 is TGCAGCGGGAGGGGCGGACAGGGACACAATGAGCAGTTCTTC.